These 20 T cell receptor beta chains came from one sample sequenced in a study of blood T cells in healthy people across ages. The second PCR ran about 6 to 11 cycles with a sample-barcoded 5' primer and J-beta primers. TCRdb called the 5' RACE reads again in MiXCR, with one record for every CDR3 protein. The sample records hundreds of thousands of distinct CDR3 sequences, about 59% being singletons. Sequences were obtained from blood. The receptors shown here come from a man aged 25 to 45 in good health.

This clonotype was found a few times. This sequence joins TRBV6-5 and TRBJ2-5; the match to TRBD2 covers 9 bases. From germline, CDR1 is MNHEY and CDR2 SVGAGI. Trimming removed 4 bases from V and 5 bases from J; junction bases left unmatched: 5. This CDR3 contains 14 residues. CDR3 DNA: TGTGCCAGCAGTTCCCGCGGGGGGGCGGAGACCCAGTACTTC. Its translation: CASSSRGGAETQYF.

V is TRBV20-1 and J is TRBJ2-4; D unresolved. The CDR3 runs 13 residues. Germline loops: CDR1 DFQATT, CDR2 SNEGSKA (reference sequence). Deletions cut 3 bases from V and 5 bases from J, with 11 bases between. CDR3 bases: TGCAGTGCTAGGGCGTACACTGAAAACATTCAGTACTTC. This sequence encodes CSARAYTENIQYF.

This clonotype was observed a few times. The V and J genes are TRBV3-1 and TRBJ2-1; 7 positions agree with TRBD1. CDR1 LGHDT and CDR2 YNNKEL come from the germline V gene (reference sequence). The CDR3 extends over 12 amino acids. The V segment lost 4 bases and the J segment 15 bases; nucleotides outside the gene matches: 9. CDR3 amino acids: CASSPGQTPGFF. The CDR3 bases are TGTGCCAGCAGCCCGGGACAGACCCCTGGGTTCTTC.

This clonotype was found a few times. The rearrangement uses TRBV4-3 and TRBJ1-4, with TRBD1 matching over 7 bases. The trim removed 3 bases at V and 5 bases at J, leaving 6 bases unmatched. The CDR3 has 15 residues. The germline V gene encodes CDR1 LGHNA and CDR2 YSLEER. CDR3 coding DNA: TGCGCCAGCAGCCACGGGGGACAGTGGAATGAAAAACTGTTTTTT. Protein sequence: CASSHGGQWNEKLFF.

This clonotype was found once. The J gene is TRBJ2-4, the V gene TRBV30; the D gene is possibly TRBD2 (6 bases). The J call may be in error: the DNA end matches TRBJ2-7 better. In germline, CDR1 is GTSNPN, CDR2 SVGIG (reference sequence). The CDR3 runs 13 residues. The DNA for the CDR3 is TGTGCCTGGAGTGTGGACTACAACTACGAGCAGTACTTC. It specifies CAWSVDYNYEQYF.

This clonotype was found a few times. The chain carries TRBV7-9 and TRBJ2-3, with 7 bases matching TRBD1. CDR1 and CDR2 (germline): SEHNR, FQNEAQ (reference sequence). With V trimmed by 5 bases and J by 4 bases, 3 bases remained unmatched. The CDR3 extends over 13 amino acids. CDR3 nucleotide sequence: TGTGCCAGCAGCCCACAGGGGCCAGATACGCAGTATTTT. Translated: CASSPQGPDTQYF.

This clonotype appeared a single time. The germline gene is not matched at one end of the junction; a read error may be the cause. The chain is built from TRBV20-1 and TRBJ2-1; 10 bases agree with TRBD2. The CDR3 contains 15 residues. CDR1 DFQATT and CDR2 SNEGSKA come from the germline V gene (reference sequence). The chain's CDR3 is CSAGERGGLINEQFF. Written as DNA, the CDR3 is TGCAGTGCTGGAGAGCGGGGGGGACTAATAAATGAGCAGTTCTTC.

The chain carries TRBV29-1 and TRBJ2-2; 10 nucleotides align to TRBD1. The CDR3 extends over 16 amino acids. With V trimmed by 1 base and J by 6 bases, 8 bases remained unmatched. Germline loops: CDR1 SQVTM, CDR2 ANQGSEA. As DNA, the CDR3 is TGCAGCGTTGAAGCGCCCGGGACAGGGGAGCCCGGGGAGCTGTTTTTT. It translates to CSVEAPGTGEPGELFF.

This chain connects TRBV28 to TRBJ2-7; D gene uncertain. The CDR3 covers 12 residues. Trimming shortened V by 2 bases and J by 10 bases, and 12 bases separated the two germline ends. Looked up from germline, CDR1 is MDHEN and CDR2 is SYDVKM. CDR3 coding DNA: TGTGCCAGCAGTTTAATCGCCCGGAACCAGTACTTC. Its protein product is CASSLIARNQYF. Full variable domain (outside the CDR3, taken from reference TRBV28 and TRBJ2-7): DVKVTQSSRYLVKRTGEKVFLECVQDMDHENMFWYRQDPGLGLRLIYFSYDVKMKEKGDIPEGYSVSREKKERFSLILESASTNQTSMYLCASSLIARNQYFGPGTRLTVT.

The CDR3 here is CASSPDQGAHDYGYTF. As DNA, the CDR3 is TGTGCCAGCAGCCCAGACCAGGGGGCCCACGACTATGGCTACACCTTC. The genes are TRBV27 and TRBJ1-2; 8 bases map to TRBD1. The germline gives CDR1 MNHEY, CDR2 SMNVEV (reference sequence). The V segment lost 6 bases and the J segment 3 bases; nucleotides outside the gene matches: 12. The CDR3 is 16 residues long.

This chain's CDR3 is CASSGSRRGGIGKNIQYF. In nucleotides, the CDR3 is TGTGCCAGCAGCGGGTCCCGAAGGGGGGGCATTGGCAAAAACATTCAGTACTTC. The chain employs TRBV9 and TRBJ2-4; D perhaps matches TRBD2 (7 bases). Germline V CDR1 and CDR2: SGDLS, YYNGEE. The germline V and J ends were trimmed by 3 bases and 3 bases, with 22 bases remaining between them. CDR3 length: 18 amino acids. The full variable domain, its missing parts supplied by reference TRBV9 and TRBJ2-4, is DSGVTQTPKHLITATGQRVTLRCSPRSGDLSVYWYQQSLDQGLQFLIQYYNGEERAKGNILERFSAQQFPDLHSELNLSSLELGDSALYFCASSGSRRGGIGKNIQYFGAGTRLSVL.

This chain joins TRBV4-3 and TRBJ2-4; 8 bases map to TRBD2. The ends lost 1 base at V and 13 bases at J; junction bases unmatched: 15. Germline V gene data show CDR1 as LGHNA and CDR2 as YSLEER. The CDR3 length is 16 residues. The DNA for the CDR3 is TGCGCCAGCAGCCAAGTCCCCCGGGAGGGTCCGGGTGAGCAGTACTTC. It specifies CASSQVPREGPGEQYF.

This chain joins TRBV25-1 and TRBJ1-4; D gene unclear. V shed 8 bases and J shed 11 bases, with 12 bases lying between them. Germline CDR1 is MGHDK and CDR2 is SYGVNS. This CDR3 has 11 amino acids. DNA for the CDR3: TGTGCCAGCTACCGACTAGGGAAACTGTTTTTT. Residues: CASYRLGKLFF. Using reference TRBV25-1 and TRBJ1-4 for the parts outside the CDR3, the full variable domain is EADIYQTPRYLVIGTGKKITLECSQTMGHDKMYWYQQDPGMELHLIHYSYGVNSTEKGDLSSESTVSRIRTEHFPLTLESARPSHTSQYLCASYRLGKLFFGSGTQLSVL.

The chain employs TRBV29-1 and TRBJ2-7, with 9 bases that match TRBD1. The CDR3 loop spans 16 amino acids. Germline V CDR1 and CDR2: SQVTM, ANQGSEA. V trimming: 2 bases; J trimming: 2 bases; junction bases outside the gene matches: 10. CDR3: CSVEQYKGTGTYEQYF. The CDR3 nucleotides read TGCAGCGTTGAACAGTATAAGGGGACAGGGACCTACGAGCAGTACTTC.

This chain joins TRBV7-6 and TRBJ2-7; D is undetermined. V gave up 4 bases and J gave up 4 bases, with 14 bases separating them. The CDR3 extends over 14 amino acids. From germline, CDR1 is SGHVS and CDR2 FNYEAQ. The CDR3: CASSSTAAWYEQYF. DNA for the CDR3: TGTGCCAGCAGCTCCACGGCAGCTTGGTACGAGCAGTACTTC. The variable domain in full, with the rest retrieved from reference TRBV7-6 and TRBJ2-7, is GAGVSQSPRYKVTKRGQDVALRCDPISGHVSLYWYRQALGQGPEFLTYFNYEAQQDKSGLPNDRFSAERPEGSISTLTIQRTEQRDSAMYRCASSSTAAWYEQYFGPGTRLTVT.

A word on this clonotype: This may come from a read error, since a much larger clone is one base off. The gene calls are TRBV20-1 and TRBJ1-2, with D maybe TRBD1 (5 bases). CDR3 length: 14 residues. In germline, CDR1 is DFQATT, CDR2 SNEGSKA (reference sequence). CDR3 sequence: CSARGPTREYGCTF. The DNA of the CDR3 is TGCAGTGCTAGGGGGCCGACACGGGAATATGGCTGCACCTTC.

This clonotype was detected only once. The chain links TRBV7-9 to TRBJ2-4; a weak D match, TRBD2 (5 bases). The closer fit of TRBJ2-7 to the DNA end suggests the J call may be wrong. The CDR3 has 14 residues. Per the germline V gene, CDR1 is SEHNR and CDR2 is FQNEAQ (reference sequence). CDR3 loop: CASSGGRGFDEQYF. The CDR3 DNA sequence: TGTGCCAGCAGCGGCGGACGGGGTTTCGACGAGCAGTACTTC.

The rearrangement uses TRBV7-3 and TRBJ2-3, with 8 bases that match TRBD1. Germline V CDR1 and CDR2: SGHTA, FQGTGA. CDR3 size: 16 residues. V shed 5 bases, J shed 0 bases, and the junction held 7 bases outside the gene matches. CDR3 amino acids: CASSTGTGSSTDTQYF. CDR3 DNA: TGTGCCAGCAGCACCGGGACAGGCTCTAGCACAGATACGCAGTATTTT. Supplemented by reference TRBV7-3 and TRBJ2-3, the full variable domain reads GAGVSQTPSNKVTEKGKYVELRCDPISGHTALYWYRQSLGQGPEFLIYFQGTGAADDSGLPNDRFFAVRPEGSVSTLKIQRTERGDSAVYLCASSTGTGSSTDTQYFGPGTRLTVL.

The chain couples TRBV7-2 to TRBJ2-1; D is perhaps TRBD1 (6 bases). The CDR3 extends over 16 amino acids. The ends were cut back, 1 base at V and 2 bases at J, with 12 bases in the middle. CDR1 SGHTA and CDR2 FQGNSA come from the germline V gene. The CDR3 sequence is CASSLVQGTAYNEQFF. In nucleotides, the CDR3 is TGTGCCAGCAGCTTAGTGCAGGGGACGGCCTACAATGAGCAGTTCTTC.

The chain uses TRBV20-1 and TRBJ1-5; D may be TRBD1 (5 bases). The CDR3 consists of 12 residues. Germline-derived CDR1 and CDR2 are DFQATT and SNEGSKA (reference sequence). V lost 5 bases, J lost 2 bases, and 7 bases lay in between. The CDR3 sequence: CSAWDRNQPQHF. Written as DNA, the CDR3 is TGCAGTGCTTGGGACCGCAATCAGCCCCAGCATTTT.